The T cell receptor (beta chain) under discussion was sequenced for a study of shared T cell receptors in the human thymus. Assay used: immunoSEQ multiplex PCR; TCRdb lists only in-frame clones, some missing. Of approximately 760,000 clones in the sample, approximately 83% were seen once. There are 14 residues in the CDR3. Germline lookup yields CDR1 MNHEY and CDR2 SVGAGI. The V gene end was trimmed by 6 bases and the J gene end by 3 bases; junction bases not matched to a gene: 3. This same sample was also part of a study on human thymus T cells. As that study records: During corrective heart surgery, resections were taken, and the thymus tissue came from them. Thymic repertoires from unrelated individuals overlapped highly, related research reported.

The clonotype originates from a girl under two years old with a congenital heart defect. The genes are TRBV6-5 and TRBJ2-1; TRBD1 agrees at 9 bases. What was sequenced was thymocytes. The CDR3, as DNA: TGTGCCAGCAGCAGGGACAGGGACTACAATGAGCAGTTCTTC. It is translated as CASSRDRDYNEQFF.